Detailed here is one T cell receptor beta chain. Its antigen target is currently unknown. Within one base of it there is no much larger clone, and no base qualities were kept. Whole blood was collected in K2EDTA tubes by collaborating institutions according to the institutions' own protocols. Collaborator samples were shipped for TCRbeta analysis as frozen whole blood, isolated PBMCs, or DNA extracted from either sample type. TCRbeta CDR3 regions were amplified from genomic DNA by means of the immunoSEQ Assay, a bias-controlled multiplex PCR. On the study's bioinformatics: The number of nucleated cells in each sample was estimated by amplification of reference gene primers within the assay. To quantify the absolute abundance of each unique TCRbeta CDR3 rearrangement, sequence reads were collapsed and filtered. For each sample, productive Simpson clonality was calculated by taking the square root of Simpson's diversity index across productive rearrangements. TCRdb's version of the immuneACCESS table is confined to in-frame rearrangements and falls short of the full clone set. An unresolved V gene accounts for under half of the shortfall where checked; the remainder is of unknown origin. That table furnishes V, J and clone size, whereas the DNA furnished D and trimming. This sample comprises about 82,000 clones, about 85% of them detected only once. The top ten constitute 15% to 20% of the sample.

The data derive from a study of blood T cell repertoires in COVID-19 (dated by TCRdb to 2018 to 2021). General notes on the study: Samples covering the acute and convalescent phases of COVID-19 were provided by collaborators in the United States, Italy and Spain. Deeply sampled blood TCRbeta repertoires from subjects exposed to, actively infected with, or recovered from COVID-19 were included in the dataset. The sample metadata nearly always contained a de-identified subject ID, COVID-19 status, age in years and sex. The samples were drawn from two sources: the first 160 participants of the ongoing ImmuneRACE study, and 950 to 1,500 subjects contributed by 6 global collaborators. The repertoires were made available in a free public database intended to serve as a resource for research on the immune response to SARS-CoV-2. The prospective study material was composed of cDNA or gDNA derived from T cells, B-cell-depleted T cells, or PBMCs. HLA class I and class II types, where available, came from metadata supplied by the sample provider rather than from assay-based typing. What the research found in general, with its limitations: The amount of clinical and demographic metadata varied by source and participant and was provided uncurated.

V lost 3 bases and J lost 3 bases; the stretch between them is 11 bases long. The CDR3 sequence holds 15 residues, the cysteine and phenylalanine included. Left in the record is the CDR3 DNA by itself, 45 bases read in frame from the first base. CDR1 and CDR2 are drawn from the germline V gene (reference sequence): LNHNV, YYDKDF. The chain is encoded by TRBV15 joined to TRBJ2-2; TRBD2 is a weak D gene call, 5 bases matching. The receptor's source is an elderly man with active or convalescent COVID-19. Sequenced: peripheral blood. The CDR3 in this case is CATSSGAGYTGELFF. The DNA sequence is as follows: TGTGCCACCAGCAGTGGTGCGGGCTACACCGGGGAGCTGTTTTTT.